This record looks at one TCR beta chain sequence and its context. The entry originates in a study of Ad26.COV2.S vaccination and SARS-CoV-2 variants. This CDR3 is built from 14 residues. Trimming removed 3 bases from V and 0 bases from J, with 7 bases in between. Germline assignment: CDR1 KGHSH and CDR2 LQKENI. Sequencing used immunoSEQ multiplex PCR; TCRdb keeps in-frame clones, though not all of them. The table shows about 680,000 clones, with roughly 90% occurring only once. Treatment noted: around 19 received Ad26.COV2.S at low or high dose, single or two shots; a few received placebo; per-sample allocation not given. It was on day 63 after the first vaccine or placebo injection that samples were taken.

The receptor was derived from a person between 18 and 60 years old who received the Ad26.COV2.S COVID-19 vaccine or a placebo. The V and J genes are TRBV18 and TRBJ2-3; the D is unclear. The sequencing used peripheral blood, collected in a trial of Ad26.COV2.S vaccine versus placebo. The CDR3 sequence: CASSPSHSTDTQYF. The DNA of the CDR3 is TGTGCCAGCTCACCGTCCCACAGCACAGATACGCAGTATTTT.